The next 16 T cell receptor beta chains were all read from a single sample in a study of cytomegalovirus exposure and HLA in healthy donors. The repertoire was sequenced with immunoSEQ multiplex PCR; TCRdb's copy has only in-frame clones and lacks some. The sample contains around 250,000 clones, about 90% of which appear only once. The specimen was PBMCs. The receptors stem from a woman in her thirties in good health and CMV-seronegative.

In this sample, this clone turned up once. The rearrangement links TRBV10-3 to TRBJ2-1; TRBD2 matches at 9 bases. Germline V gene sequence: CDR1 ENHRY, CDR2 SYGVKD. Trimming took 6 bases from V and 4 from J; bases not matched to a gene: 13. CDR3 length: 17 residues. CDR3 sequence: CAISPQLAGVFYNEQFF. The CDR3, as DNA: TGTGCCATCAGCCCGCAATTAGCGGGAGTTTTTTACAATGAGCAGTTCTTC.

The CDR3 nucleotides are TGTGCCAGCAGCGTAGCCTCTCGGCTAGCGGGAGGGGGCTACAATGAGCAGTTCTTC. It specifies CASSVASRLAGGGYNEQFF. V usage is TRBV9 and J usage is TRBJ2-1; 12 bases are a match to TRBD2. After removal of 0 bases from V and 3 bases from J, the junction contained 10 bases not matched to a gene. The CDR3 length is 19 residues. Germline V gene lookup returns CDR1 SGDLS and CDR2 YYNGEE.

This chain connects TRBV27 to TRBJ2-7; 10 positions match TRBD2. This CDR3 has 12 residues. Looked up from germline, CDR1 is MNHEY and CDR2 is SMNVEV (reference sequence). Trimming took 7 bases from V and 5 from J; bases not matched to a gene: 2. As DNA, the CDR3 is TGTGCCAGCACTAGCGGGAGCCACGAGCAGTACTTC. It encodes CASTSGSHEQYF.

The chain carries TRBV11-3 and TRBJ2-3, with D possibly TRBD2 on 7 matching bases. Trimming stripped 4 bases from V and 0 bases from J, with 17 bases between. CDR1 SGHNT and CDR2 YENEEA come from the germline V gene. The CDR3 sequence is 17 residues long. Here the CDR3 DNA reads TGTGCCAGCAGCTACAACGAGGGGGGGCCCAGCACAGATACGCAGTATTTT. Encoded protein: CASSYNEGGPSTDTQYF.

The V and J genes are TRBV2 and TRBJ2-7; TRBD2 agrees at 8 bases. The V and J ends lost 5 bases and 2 bases, in that order; junction bases with no gene match: 11. The CDR3 totals 16 residues. The germline V gene encodes CDR1 SNHLY and CDR2 FYNNEI. This CDR3 is CASSRRVAGLAYEQYF. The CDR3 coding sequence is TGTGCCAGCAGTAGACGGGTAGCGGGGCTAGCCTACGAGCAGTACTTC. The whole variable domain, filled in from reference TRBV2 and TRBJ2-7, reads EPEVTQTPSHQVTQMGQEVILRCVPISNHLYFYWYRQILGQKVEFLVSFYNNEISEKSEIFDDQFSVERPDGSNFTLKIRSTKLEDSAMYFCASSRRVAGLAYEQYFGPGTRLTVT.

This chain connects TRBV5-3 to TRBJ1-3; D ambiguous. TRBV5-3 is classed as an ORF, of uncertain function. This CDR3 is 17 amino acids long. Trimming left V 0 bases short and J 0 bases short, with 13 bases between. The CDR3 spells CARSLAKEVFSGNTIYF. The CDR3 coding sequence is TGTGCCAGAAGCTTGGCCAAGGAGGTGTTCTCTGGAAACACCATATATTTT.

The rearrangement uses TRBV29-1 and TRBJ1-1; D perhaps matches TRBD1 (5 bases). The CDR3 covers 13 residues. Looked up from germline, CDR1 is SQVTM and CDR2 is ANQGSEA. Trimming cost V 6 bases and J 1 base, with 12 bases left between them. The CDR3: CSVVAGANTEAFF. As DNA, the CDR3 is TGCAGCGTCGTAGCCGGGGCGAACACTGAAGCTTTCTTT.

Concerning this clone itself: Additional DNA sequences in this sample encode the identical CDR3. The V gene is TRBV27, the J gene TRBJ1-1, with D perhaps TRBD1 (5 bases). The CDR3 runs 14 residues. V was clipped by 2 bases and J by 0 bases, with 7 bases between them. Germline V gene lookup returns CDR1 MNHEY and CDR2 SMNVEV (reference sequence). CDR3 region: CASSLDSMNTEAFF. Here the CDR3 DNA reads TGTGCCAGCAGTTTAGACAGTATGAACACTGAAGCTTTCTTT.

The chain carries TRBV6-5 and TRBJ2-1, with D hard to call. V was pared by 4 bases and J by 0 bases, with 7 bases between. CDR1 is MNHEY and CDR2 is SVGAGI in the germline V gene. The CDR3 contains 14 residues. This CDR3 is CASSWESSYNEQFF. The CDR3 nucleotides are TGTGCCAGCAGTTGGGAAAGCTCCTACAATGAGCAGTTCTTC.

This clone was detected once. The gene calls are TRBV13 and TRBJ2-7; 8 nucleotides line up with TRBD2. The germline CDR1 and CDR2 sequences are PRHDT and FYEKMQ (reference sequence). The CDR3 runs 15 residues. V dropped 0 bases and J dropped 3; count of bases not matched to a gene: 4. The CDR3, as DNA: TGTGCCAGCAGCTTAGGCGGGAGGGGAATCTACGAGCAGTACTTC. It encodes CASSLGGRGIYEQYF.

This sequence joins TRBV29-1 and TRBJ2-3; 7 nucleotides match TRBD2. The V gene's germline CDR1 is SQVTM and CDR2 ANQGSEA. The CDR3 contains 14 residues. With 4 bases clipped from V and 2 bases from J, the junction kept 6 bases outside the gene matches. CDR3 loop: CSVVRLAVTDTQYF. CDR3 DNA sequence: TGCAGCGTTGTGCGGCTAGCGGTCACAGATACGCAGTATTTT.

The J gene is TRBJ2-7, the V gene TRBV6-6; tentative D call: TRBD2 (6 bases). Deletions cut 7 bases from V and 4 bases from J, with 17 bases between. This CDR3 is built from 14 residues. CDR1 is MNHNY, CDR2 SVGAGI, per germline (reference sequence). CDR3 in amino acids: CASKTDKSGYEQYF. The CDR3 DNA is TGTGCCAGCAAGACGGACAAGAGCGGGTACGAGCAGTACTTC.

This chain links TRBV19 with TRBJ2-7; D might be TRBD1 or TRBD2, each matching 7 bases. Deletions cut 6 bases from V and 9 bases from J, with 30 bases between. Germline values: CDR1 LNHDA, CDR2 SQIVND (reference sequence). The CDR3 has 17 amino acids. The CDR3 sequence: CASSNRYQGGSLRWQYF. CDR3 nucleotides: TGTGCCAGTAGCAACCGATATCAGGGGGGGTCTTTGCGATGGCAGTACTTC.

The gene calls are TRBV7-8 and TRBJ2-1; 14 bases match TRBD2. Per germline, CDR1 SGHVS and CDR2 FQNEAQ. With 2 bases clipped from V and 6 bases from J, the junction kept 3 bases outside the gene matches. This CDR3 has 16 amino acids. The CDR3 DNA follows: TGTGCCAGCAGCTTACGACTAGCGGGAGGGACCAATGAGCAGTTCTTC. It encodes CASSLRLAGGTNEQFF.

The rearrangement links TRBV27 to TRBJ2-1; 8 nucleotides line up with TRBD2. The V gene's germline CDR1 is MNHEY and CDR2 SMNVEV (reference sequence). The CDR3 runs to 13 residues. V trimming: 5 bases; J trimming: 5 bases; junction bases outside the gene matches: 2. As DNA, the CDR3 is TGTGCCAGCAGTAGCGGGAGAAACAATGAGCAGTTCTTC. Translated: CASSSGRNNEQFF.

V gene TRBV5-1 combines with J gene TRBJ1-1, with a possible D match to TRBD1 (5 bases). V was shortened by 4 bases and J by 2 bases, with 15 bases between the two germline ends. CDR3 length equals 15 residues. Germline V CDR1 and CDR2: SGHRS, YFSETQ. In nucleotides, the CDR3 is TGCGCCAGCAGCCTATTTGGGGACGGTAACACTGAAGCTTTCTTT. Amino acid sequence: CASSLFGDGNTEAFF. The variable domain in full, with the rest retrieved from reference TRBV5-1 and TRBJ1-1, is KAGVTQTPRYLIKTRGQQVTLSCSPISGHRSVSWYQQTPGQGLQFLFEYFSETQRNKGNFPGRFSGRQFSNSRSEMNVSTLELGDSALYLCASSLFGDGNTEAFFGQGTRLTVV.